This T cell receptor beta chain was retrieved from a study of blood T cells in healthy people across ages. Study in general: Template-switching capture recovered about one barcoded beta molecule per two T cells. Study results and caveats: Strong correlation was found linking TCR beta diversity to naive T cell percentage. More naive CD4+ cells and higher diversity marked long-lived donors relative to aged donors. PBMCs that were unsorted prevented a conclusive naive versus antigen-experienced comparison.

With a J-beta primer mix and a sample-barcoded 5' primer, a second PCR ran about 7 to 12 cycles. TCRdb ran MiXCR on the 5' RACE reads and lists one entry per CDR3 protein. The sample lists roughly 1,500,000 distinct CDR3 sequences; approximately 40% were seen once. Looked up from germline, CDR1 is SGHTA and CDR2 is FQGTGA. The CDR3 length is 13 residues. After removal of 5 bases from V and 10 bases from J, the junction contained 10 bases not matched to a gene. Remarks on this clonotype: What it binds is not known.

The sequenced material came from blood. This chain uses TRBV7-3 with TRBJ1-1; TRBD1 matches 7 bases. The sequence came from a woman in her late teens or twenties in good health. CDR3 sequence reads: CASSTPGTETAFF. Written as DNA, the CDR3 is TGTGCCAGCAGCACCCCCGGGACAGAGACAGCTTTCTTT.